This is a list of T cell receptor beta chains from one sample in a study of T-cell reconstitution after alpha-beta-depleted transplantation in children. In TCRdb, the PCR reads were re-called with MiXCR into one record per CDR3 protein. The sample records some 4,500 distinct CDR3 sequences, about a quarter being singletons. The specimen was PBMCs, mostly from graft donor cells, collected 60 days after TCRalphabeta/CD19-depleted stem cell transplant. These receptors were obtained from a boy in the first two years of life who had a stem cell transplant for SCID, so the T cells may come from the graft donor. Both conserved end residues are part of each CDR3. The order of the fields is D gene, CDR3 length, V gene, clone size, J gene, CDR3 DNA, CDR3 protein. A D gene is named only where the DNA matches it firmly. Rows give clone size only sometimes, using once, few, many, or a class for an expanded clone.

d_call: TRBD1
cdr3_length: 16
v_call: TRBV3-1
clone_size: medium-sized
j_call: TRBJ1-6
cdr3_nt: TGTGCCAGCAGCCACCGGGACAGAGCCTCGGATTCACCCCTCCACTTT
cdr3_aa: CASSHRDRASDSPLHF

d_call: .
cdr3_length: 15
v_call: TRBV28
clone_size: many
j_call: TRBJ1-5
cdr3_nt: TGTGCCAGCAGGACCCCGTCAAGTCTTAATCAGCCCCAGCATTTT
cdr3_aa: CASRTPSSLNQPQHF

d_call: .
cdr3_length: 14
v_call: TRBV3-2
clone_size: medium-sized
j_call: TRBJ1-6
cdr3_nt: TGTGCCAGCAGGGGACAGACATATAATTCACCCCTCCACTTT
cdr3_aa: CASRGQTYNSPLHF

d_call: .
cdr3_length: 15
v_call: TRBV7-8
clone_size: .
j_call: TRBJ2-2
cdr3_nt: TGTGCCAGCAGATTGGAGGACGGGAACACCGGGGAGCTGTTTTTT
cdr3_aa: CASRLEDGNTGELFF

d_call: .
cdr3_length: 13
v_call: TRBV14
clone_size: many
j_call: TRBJ1-6
cdr3_nt: TGTGCCAGCAGGCTCGGCCTCAATTCACCCCTCCACTTT
cdr3_aa: CASRLGLNSPLHF

d_call: .
cdr3_length: 15
v_call: TRBV5-8
clone_size: .
j_call: TRBJ1-1
cdr3_nt: TGTGCCAGCAGCTTGGAGGCAGGGTTGTTCACTGAAGCTTTCTTT
cdr3_aa: CASSLEAGLFTEAFF

d_call: TRBD1
cdr3_length: 15
v_call: TRBV5-1
clone_size: .
j_call: TRBJ1-2
cdr3_nt: TGCGCCAGCAGCACAGGACAGGGGCCGGGCTATGGCTACACCTTC
cdr3_aa: CASSTGQGPGYGYTF

d_call: .
cdr3_length: 15
v_call: TRBV6-5
clone_size: many
j_call: TRBJ1-5
cdr3_nt: TGTGCCAGCAGGCTGACATGGGATAGCAATCAGCCCCAGCATTTT
cdr3_aa: CASRLTWDSNQPQHF

d_call: .
cdr3_length: 17
v_call: TRBV4-1
clone_size: .
j_call: TRBJ2-1
cdr3_nt: TGCGCCAGCAGCCCCCCCGGAGGTCCTAAGAAGTACAATGAGCAGTTCTTC
cdr3_aa: CASSPPGGPKKYNEQFF

d_call: .
cdr3_length: 14
v_call: TRBV6-2/TRBV6-3
clone_size: .
j_call: TRBJ1-3
cdr3_nt: TGTGCCAGCAGTCCCCGGGGGCCCGGAAACACCATATATTTT
cdr3_aa: CASSPRGPGNTIYF

d_call: .
cdr3_length: 13
v_call: TRBV5-6
clone_size: .
j_call: TRBJ1-2
cdr3_nt: TGTGCCATCAGCCACGGACTTATCTATGGCTACACCTTC
cdr3_aa: CAISHGLIYGYTF

d_call: .
cdr3_length: 13
v_call: TRBV28
clone_size: medium-sized
j_call: TRBJ1-1
cdr3_nt: TGTGCCAGCCTCCCGGGAATGAACACTGAAGCTTTCTTT
cdr3_aa: CASLPGMNTEAFF

d_call: TRBD2
cdr3_length: 15
v_call: TRBV7-3
clone_size: many
j_call: TRBJ2-5
cdr3_nt: TGTGCCAGCAGCTTATACGGGGGGGCGAGGGAGACCCAGTACTTC
cdr3_aa: CASSLYGGARETQYF

d_call: TRBD1
cdr3_length: 14
v_call: TRBV19
clone_size: many
j_call: TRBJ1-1
cdr3_nt: TGTGCCAGTAGTATGGACAGGGGGAACACTGAAGCTTTCTTT
cdr3_aa: CASSMDRGNTEAFF

d_call: .
cdr3_length: 16
v_call: TRBV29-1
clone_size: .
j_call: TRBJ2-3
cdr3_nt: TGCAGCGTTGAAGATCTGGAGACGCGTGGCACAGATACGCAGTATTTT
cdr3_aa: CSVEDLETRGTDTQYF

d_call: .
cdr3_length: 17
v_call: TRBV6-5
clone_size: many
j_call: TRBJ1-1
cdr3_nt: TGTGCCAGCAGTCAGAGACAGGCCCGGTGGTCGAACACTGAAGCTTTCTTT
cdr3_aa: CASSQRQARWSNTEAFF

d_call: TRBD1
cdr3_length: 12
v_call: TRBV28
clone_size: .
j_call: TRBJ1-2
cdr3_nt: TGTGCTGACCGCGGACAGGACTATGGCTACACCTTC
cdr3_aa: CADRGQDYGYTF

d_call: .
cdr3_length: 13
v_call: TRBV3-1
clone_size: medium-sized
j_call: TRBJ1-6
cdr3_nt: TGTGCCAGCAGCCAAGTCAGTAATTCACCCCTCCACTTT
cdr3_aa: CASSQVSNSPLHF

d_call: .
cdr3_length: 15
v_call: TRBV28
clone_size: .
j_call: TRBJ1-2
cdr3_nt: TGTGTTAGCAGCCCCCAGGACAGCTCTAACTATGGCTACACCTTC
cdr3_aa: CVSSPQDSSNYGYTF

d_call: .
cdr3_length: 14
v_call: TRBV7-9
clone_size: many
j_call: TRBJ2-7
cdr3_nt: TGTGCCAGCAGCTTAGATGTACGAGGGTTCGAGCAGTACTTC
cdr3_aa: CASSLDVRGFEQYF

d_call: TRBD1
cdr3_length: 15
v_call: TRBV7-6
clone_size: medium-sized
j_call: TRBJ1-1
cdr3_nt: TGTGCCAGCAGCGCCGACAGGGCCTCGGACACTGAAGCTTTCTTT
cdr3_aa: CASSADRASDTEAFF

d_call: TRBD1
cdr3_length: 14
v_call: TRBV6-5
clone_size: many
j_call: TRBJ1-1
cdr3_nt: TGTGCCAGCAGGGTTGACAGGGGGCTTGCTGAAGCTTTCTTT
cdr3_aa: CASRVDRGLAEAFF

d_call: .
cdr3_length: 16
v_call: TRBV2
clone_size: many
j_call: TRBJ1-3
cdr3_nt: TGTGCCAGCAGCGTTGCTGACCGAAACTCTGGAAACACCATATATTTT
cdr3_aa: CASSVADRNSGNTIYF

d_call: .
cdr3_length: 15
v_call: TRBV2
clone_size: many
j_call: TRBJ1-5
cdr3_nt: TGTGCCAGCAGCGGAGGGGGTTGGGGCAATCAGCCCCAGCATTTT
cdr3_aa: CASSGGGWGNQPQHF

d_call: .
cdr3_length: 13
v_call: TRBV7-9
clone_size: many
j_call: TRBJ1-2
cdr3_nt: TGTGCCAGCAGCTCGAGGGACATCGAGGGCTACACCTTC
cdr3_aa: CASSSRDIEGYTF

d_call: TRBD1
cdr3_length: 13
v_call: TRBV28
clone_size: many
j_call: TRBJ2-7
cdr3_nt: TGTGCCAGCAGACCGGGACAGGCCTACGAGCAGTACTTC
cdr3_aa: CASRPGQAYEQYF

d_call: .
cdr3_length: 15
v_call: TRBV11-2
clone_size: .
j_call: TRBJ1-1
cdr3_nt: TGTGCCAGCAGCGTCAGGGGAAGGGCGAACACTGAAGCTTTCTTT
cdr3_aa: CASSVRGRANTEAFF

d_call: TRBD2
cdr3_length: 15
v_call: TRBV11-3
clone_size: many
j_call: TRBJ2-5
cdr3_nt: TGTGCCAGCAGCTTGACGGGACTAGTTGGAGAGACCCAGTACTTC
cdr3_aa: CASSLTGLVGETQYF

d_call: TRBD1
cdr3_length: 15
v_call: TRBV4-2
clone_size: many
j_call: TRBJ2-7
cdr3_nt: TGTGCCAGCAGCCGAGGACAGGACCGCACCTACGAGCAGTACTTC
cdr3_aa: CASSRGQDRTYEQYF

d_call: TRBD2
cdr3_length: 19
v_call: TRBV12-3/TRBV12-4
clone_size: few
j_call: TRBJ2-1
cdr3_nt: TGTGCCAGCAGTTTCGGGCCTGTCGGCGGGAGGATACCCTACAATGAGCAGTTCTTC
cdr3_aa: CASSFGPVGGRIPYNEQFF

d_call: TRBD1
cdr3_length: 12
v_call: TRBV5-6
clone_size: once
j_call: TRBJ1-1
cdr3_nt: TGTGCCAGCTTAGTGGACAGGGGAGTACCTTTCTTT
cdr3_aa: CASLVDRGVPFF

d_call: TRBD1
cdr3_length: 15
v_call: TRBV3-1
clone_size: large
j_call: TRBJ2-3
cdr3_nt: TGTGCCAGCAGCCGGACAGGGATTACCACAGATACGCAGTATTTT
cdr3_aa: CASSRTGITTDTQYF

d_call: .
cdr3_length: 16
v_call: TRBV20-1
clone_size: medium-sized
j_call: TRBJ1-4
cdr3_nt: TGCAGTGCCCACTACACGGACTCGTTCAGTAATGAAAAACTGTTTTTT
cdr3_aa: CSAHYTDSFSNEKLFF

d_call: .
cdr3_length: 13
v_call: TRBV2
clone_size: many
j_call: TRBJ2-3
cdr3_nt: TGTGCCAGCAGTGCGGGATGGGCAGATACGCAGTATTTT
cdr3_aa: CASSAGWADTQYF

d_call: .
cdr3_length: 13
v_call: TRBV2
clone_size: many
j_call: TRBJ2-5
cdr3_nt: TGTGCCAGCAGTGATCGGAGACAAGAGACCCAGTACTTC
cdr3_aa: CASSDRRQETQYF

d_call: .
cdr3_length: 14
v_call: TRBV19
clone_size: many
j_call: TRBJ2-2
cdr3_nt: TGTGCCAGTAGTCTAGAGGTCAACACCGGGGAGCTGTTTTTT
cdr3_aa: CASSLEVNTGELFF

d_call: .
cdr3_length: 14
v_call: TRBV4-2
clone_size: .
j_call: TRBJ2-3
cdr3_nt: TGTGCCATGGGCCCCGGGCTGAACACAGATACGCAGTATTTT
cdr3_aa: CAMGPGLNTDTQYF

d_call: TRBD2
cdr3_length: 15
v_call: TRBV5-1
clone_size: many
j_call: TRBJ2-1
cdr3_nt: TGCGCCAGCAAGCTACTAGCGGGGGGTTTTTCTGAGCAGTTCTTC
cdr3_aa: CASKLLAGGFSEQFF

d_call: .
cdr3_length: 15
v_call: TRBV15
clone_size: many
j_call: TRBJ2-7
cdr3_nt: TGTGCCACCAGCAGAGGGCAGGGGCGAGCCTACGAGCAGTACTTC
cdr3_aa: CATSRGQGRAYEQYF

d_call: .
cdr3_length: 14
v_call: TRBV7-2
clone_size: medium-sized
j_call: TRBJ2-7
cdr3_nt: TGTGCCAGCAGCTTAGAATCAGCATCTTACGAGCAGTACTTC
cdr3_aa: CASSLESASYEQYF

d_call: .
cdr3_length: 13
v_call: TRBV6-2/TRBV6-3
clone_size: once
j_call: TRBJ1-5
cdr3_nt: TGTGCCAGCACCTCCGACAGGTACCAGCCCCAGCATTTT
cdr3_aa: CASTSDRYQPQHF

d_call: TRBD2
cdr3_length: 15
v_call: TRBV7-9
clone_size: medium-sized
j_call: TRBJ2-3
cdr3_nt: TGTGCCAGCAGCATACCGGGACTAGAGGGAGATACGCAGTATTTT
cdr3_aa: CASSIPGLEGDTQYF

d_call: .
cdr3_length: 15
v_call: TRBV5-1
clone_size: .
j_call: TRBJ2-1
cdr3_nt: TGCGCCAGCAGCTTGGAATCGAGCTCCTACAATGAGCAGTTCTTC
cdr3_aa: CASSLESSSYNEQFF

d_call: .
cdr3_length: 14
v_call: TRBV5-1
clone_size: large
j_call: TRBJ1-4
cdr3_nt: TGCGCCAGCAACCCGGGACACAGAGGGGAAAAACTGTTTTTT
cdr3_aa: CASNPGHRGEKLFF

d_call: .
cdr3_length: 12
v_call: TRBV5-1
clone_size: many
j_call: TRBJ2-5
cdr3_nt: TGCGCCAGCCGTAGCGGCCAAGAGACCCAGTACTTC
cdr3_aa: CASRSGQETQYF

d_call: TRBD2
cdr3_length: 19
v_call: TRBV4-2
clone_size: many
j_call: TRBJ2-3
cdr3_nt: TGTGCCAGCAGCCAAGATCGAAGGGTAGCGGGGATCAGCACAGATACGCAGTATTTT
cdr3_aa: CASSQDRRVAGISTDTQYF

d_call: .
cdr3_length: 12
v_call: TRBV6-1
clone_size: many
j_call: TRBJ1-5
cdr3_nt: TGTGCCAGCAGCCAACTGGGTAGGACCCAGCATTTT
cdr3_aa: CASSQLGRTQHF

d_call: TRBD1
cdr3_length: 18
v_call: TRBV4-2
clone_size: few
j_call: TRBJ2-1
cdr3_nt: TGTGCCATGGGCCCGGAGTGGGGGACAGGGGGCGCGTGGAATGAGCAGTTCTTC
cdr3_aa: CAMGPEWGTGGAWNEQFF

d_call: .
cdr3_length: 15
v_call: TRBV12-3/TRBV12-4
clone_size: .
j_call: TRBJ2-1
cdr3_nt: TGTGCCAGCAGTTCGGCCCGGGAGTCCTACAATGAGCAGTTCTTC
cdr3_aa: CASSSARESYNEQFF

d_call: .
cdr3_length: 15
v_call: TRBV18
clone_size: many
j_call: TRBJ1-6
cdr3_nt: TGTGCCAGCTCGCCGCCCGGGACAAGTAATTCACCCCTCCACTTT
cdr3_aa: CASSPPGTSNSPLHF

d_call: .
cdr3_length: 13
v_call: TRBV7-9
clone_size: medium-sized
j_call: TRBJ1-5
cdr3_nt: TGTGCCAGCAGCCCTTACGGGGACCAGCCCCAGCATTTT
cdr3_aa: CASSPYGDQPQHF